The next 30 T cell receptor beta chains were all read from a single sample in a study of regulatory dendritic cells for organ transplantation. TCRdb keeps only in-frame clones here, not all; method: immunoSEQ multiplex PCR. Seen here are some 10,000 clones, 85% to 90% observed once, and the top ten hold more than 0.35%. Allogeneic regulatory or mature dendritic cells were co-cultured for 5 days with CFSE-labeled sorted T cells at 1:10. These TCRs are of unknown antigen specificity. Sequencing was done on a sample of naive CD8+ T cells from blood cultured with dendritic cells. As for subset: CD45RA+ naive T cells. The receptors were gathered from a human donor in good health.

This clone was counted only a few times. The chain combines TRBV28 with TRBJ1-2, with D maybe TRBD1 (5 bases). Germline assignment: CDR1 MDHEN and CDR2 SYDVKM. V was trimmed by 2 bases and J by 4 bases, leaving 14 bases between them. This CDR3 is 15 amino acids long. CDR3 sequence reads: CASSLEAGTGYGYTF. CDR3 bases: TGTGCCAGCAGTTTAGAGGCAGGGACGGGCTATGGCTACACCTTC.

CDR3 protein: CASKTDPRDTEAFF. The CDR3 DNA is TGTGCCAGCAAGACGGACCCACGGGACACTGAAGCTTTCTTT. The gene calls are TRBV9 and TRBJ1-1, with D uncertain. V gave up 6 bases and J gave up 3 bases, with 15 bases separating them. CDR1 and CDR2 (germline): SGDLS, YYNGEE. The CDR3 has 14 amino acids.

This chain joins TRBV9 and TRBJ2-3, with a weak D call TRBD2 (6 bases). Germline loops: CDR1 SGDLS, CDR2 YYNGEE. The ends were cut back, 4 bases at V and 1 base at J, with 13 bases in the middle. This CDR3 comprises 15 residues. Here the CDR3 DNA reads TGTGCCAGCAGCTTGAGGGGACTGCGCACAGATACGCAGTATTTT. Its translation: CASSLRGLRTDTQYF.

The chain carries TRBV6-5 and TRBJ2-7; TRBD1 matches 11 bases. V was pared by 5 bases and J by 2 bases, with 2 bases of the junction left unmatched. CDR1 is MNHEY, CDR2 SVGAGI, per germline. CDR3 size: 14 residues. DNA for the CDR3: TGTGCCAGCAGTCCGGGACAGGGGGCCTACGAGCAGTACTTC. Amino acid sequence: CASSPGQGAYEQYF.

The rearrangement links TRBV9 to TRBJ1-5; a possible D gene is TRBD1 (5 bases). The germline gives CDR1 SGDLS, CDR2 YYNGEE. This CDR3 comprises 17 residues. The V end was cut by 3 bases, the J end by 3 bases, with 19 bases between. CDR3 sequence (DNA): TGTGCCAGCAGCGAAGGGGTGTATGCTACAGCCAATCAGCCCCAGCATTTT. Protein product: CASSEGVYATANQPQHF.

The chain uses TRBV27 and TRBJ1-2, with 7 bases that match TRBD1. Germline loops: CDR1 MNHEY, CDR2 SMNVEV (reference sequence). This CDR3 is built from 15 residues. Losses at the gene ends were 1 base for V and 2 bases for J; bases not matched to a gene: 4. CDR3 coding DNA: TGTGCCAGCAGTTTATTCGGGACAGCCAACTATGGCTACACCTTC. Protein product: CASSLFGTANYGYTF.

V is TRBV6-1 and J is TRBJ1-3; D call uncertain. CDR1 is MNHNS, CDR2 SASEGT, per germline. CDR3 length: 17 amino acids. The V and J ends lost 3 bases and 3 bases respectively, with 18 bases between them. The CDR3 region has the DNA TGTGCCAGCAGTGAGAGTGTCCTAGTCGCGGGTGGAAACACCATATATTTT. Translated: CASSESVLVAGGNTIYF.

A note on this clone: Other DNA sequences in the same sample also yield this CDR3. The gene calls are TRBV19 and TRBJ1-1; no clear D gene. Deletions cut 10 bases from V and 2 bases from J, with 11 bases between. Germline loops: CDR1 LNHDA, CDR2 SQIVND (reference sequence). The CDR3 runs 12 residues. The CDR3 nucleotides read TGTGCCACTCGACACCAAAACACTGAAGCTTTCTTT. As protein: CATRHQNTEAFF.

This clone was detected a few times. V usage is TRBV6-5 and J usage is TRBJ2-7; D gene ambiguous. Per germline, CDR1 MNHEY and CDR2 SVGAGI. Trimming left V 5 bases short and J 2 bases short, with 10 bases between. This CDR3 is 13 amino acids long. The CDR3 bases are TGTGCCAGCAGTACGTTCGATACCTACGAGCAGTACTTC. Its translation: CASSTFDTYEQYF.

The chain is built from TRBV4-3 and TRBJ2-1; 8 positions agree with TRBD2. Germline V CDR1 and CDR2: LGHNA, YSLEER. CDR3 size: 16 residues. The V gene end was trimmed by 0 bases and the J gene end by 11 bases; junction bases not matched to a gene: 12. Here the CDR3 DNA reads TGCGCCAGCAGCCAAGATGGCGGGAGGATCGATCGCCAGCAGTTCTTC. Residues: CASSQDGGRIDRQQFF.

This CDR3 reads CAWSILRDYEQYF. In DNA, the CDR3 is TGTGCCTGGAGTATTCTTCGCGACTACGAGCAGTACTTC. The chain employs TRBV30 and TRBJ2-7; D is unclear. Germline lookup yields CDR1 GTSNPN and CDR2 SVGIG (reference sequence). With 2 bases removed from V and 3 bases from J, the gap between germline ends came to 11 bases. The CDR3 runs to 13 residues. Variable domain in full (rest from reference TRBV30 and TRBJ2-7): SQTIHQWPATLVQPVGSPLSLECTVEGTSNPNLYWYRQAAGRGLQLLFYSVGIGQISSEVPQNLSASRPQDRQFILSSKKLLLSDSGFYLCAWSILRDYEQYFGPGTRLTVT.

The CDR3 bases are TGTGCCAGCAGCGTAGATCCAGTCTACGAGCAGTACTTC. This gives the protein CASSVDPVYEQYF. The V gene is TRBV9, the J gene TRBJ2-7; D not resolved. The V end was cut by 0 bases, the J end by 3 bases, with 7 bases between. This CDR3 comprises 13 residues. In germline, CDR1 is SGDLS, CDR2 YYNGEE.

The rearrangement uses TRBV4-1 and TRBJ1-5, with TRBD1 as a possible D gene (6 bases). V gave up 0 bases and J gave up 1 base, with 10 bases separating them. CDR1 is MGHRA and CDR2 is YSYEKL in the germline V gene. The CDR3 is 16 amino acids. The CDR3 sequence is CASSQEGHKSNQPQHF. As DNA, the CDR3 is TGCGCCAGCAGCCAAGAGGGACATAAGAGCAATCAGCCCCAGCATTTT.

The chain carries TRBV28 and TRBJ2-3; the D is unclear. Germline CDR1 reads MDHEN; CDR2 reads SYDVKM. The CDR3 is made up of 13 amino acids. V lost 3 bases and J lost 5, with 9 bases in between. In DNA form, the CDR3 reads TGTGCCAGCAGTTTGGGTCCGAAAGATACGCAGTATTTT. Amino acids: CASSLGPKDTQYF.

This clone was detected only once. V gene TRBV27 combines with J gene TRBJ2-7, with D perhaps matching TRBD2 (6 bases). Germline V lookup: CDR1 MNHEY, CDR2 SMNVEV (reference sequence). V was pared by 3 bases and J by 7 bases, with 13 bases between. The CDR3 spans 13 residues. The CDR3 nucleotides are TGTGCCAGCAGTTTCCGGGGGAGCTGGGAGCAGTACTTC. This encodes CASSFRGSWEQYF.

CDR3 nucleotides: TGTGCCAGCAGCTTAGGGCAGGGTACTGGCTACACCTTC. It yields the protein CASSLGQGTGYTF. J is TRBJ1-2 and V is TRBV7-9, with D tentatively TRBD1 (5 bases). The germline V gene has CDR1 SEHNR and CDR2 FQNEAQ (reference sequence). This CDR3 has 13 residues. The V gene lost 1 base and the J gene lost 7 bases, with 10 bases spanning the gap.

The rearrangement joins TRBV7-9 to TRBJ2-2; D is undetermined. Germline CDR1 reads SEHNR; CDR2 reads FQNEAQ (reference sequence). The V gene lost 1 base and the J gene lost 6 bases, with 3 bases spanning the gap. The CDR3 sequence is 12 residues long. The CDR3 DNA reads as TGTGCCAGCAGCTTAGTTCCCGGGGAGCTGTTTTTT. Amino acids: CASSLVPGELFF.

The rearrangement uses TRBV7-9 and TRBJ2-2, with D maybe TRBD2 (6 bases). Germline lookup yields CDR1 SEHNR and CDR2 FQNEAQ (reference sequence). The CDR3 is made up of 14 amino acids. V was shortened by 8 bases and J by 4 bases, with 14 bases between the two germline ends. The CDR3 DNA reads as TGTGCCAGCCTGCCCGGGGGACGCACCGGGGAGCTGTTTTTT. This translates into CASLPGGRTGELFF.

The chain employs TRBV5-4 and TRBJ2-2; D is unresolved. This CDR3 is built from 13 residues. Germline CDR1 is SGHNT and CDR2 is YYREEE (reference sequence). V was cut by 7 bases and J by 1 base, with 8 bases left in between. CDR3 protein: CASGDKNTGELFF. CDR3 DNA: TGTGCCAGCGGCGACAAGAACACCGGGGAGCTGTTTTTT.

The chain recombines TRBV7-9 with TRBJ2-1; D call uncertain. V lost 5 bases and J lost 7, with 18 bases in between. Germline values: CDR1 SEHNR, CDR2 FQNEAQ (reference sequence). This CDR3 is built from 15 residues. The CDR3 spells CASSPAPTVANEQFF. In DNA, the CDR3 is TGTGCCAGCAGCCCGGCCCCCACGGTTGCGAATGAGCAGTTCTTC.

This rearrangement joins TRBV28 to TRBJ1-5; 8 nucleotides align to TRBD1. The CDR3 loop spans 18 amino acids. J lost 7 bases, V lost 3 bases, and 17 bases had no gene match. The germline V gene has CDR1 MDHEN and CDR2 SYDVKM. This CDR3 reads CASSFPKDRDGVKQPQHF. The CDR3 DNA is TGTGCCAGCAGTTTCCCTAAGGACAGGGATGGGGTGAAACAGCCCCAGCATTTT.

The rearrangement links TRBV6-1 to TRBJ2-7; 7 bases match TRBD1. V shed 4 bases, J shed 3 bases, and the junction held 6 bases outside the gene matches. This CDR3 is 14 amino acids long. The germline CDR1 and CDR2 sequences are MNHNS and SASEGT. The CDR3 region is CASSARTGRYEQYF. The DNA for the CDR3 is TGTGCCAGCAGTGCCCGGACAGGCCGCTACGAGCAGTACTTC.

This chain links TRBV6-6 with TRBJ1-1; D is perhaps TRBD1 (6 bases). This CDR3 contains 15 residues. The germline V gene has CDR1 MNHNY and CDR2 SVGAGI (reference sequence). V dropped 4 bases and J dropped 1 base, with 13 bases sitting between them. DNA for the CDR3: TGTGCCAGCAGTTCGCAGGGGAATTGGAACACTGAAGCTTTCTTT. This translates into CASSSQGNWNTEAFF.

The chain links TRBV20-1 to TRBJ2-3; D gene unclear. Germline lookup yields CDR1 DFQATT and CDR2 SNEGSKA (reference sequence). V lost 2 bases, J lost 5 bases, and 5 bases lay in between. The CDR3 is 11 amino acids. CDR3 coding DNA: TGCAGTGCTAGATTTCGAGATACGCAGTATTTT. As protein: CSARFRDTQYF.

This chain uses TRBV7-9 with TRBJ1-1; TRBD1 might be the D (5 bases). CDR3 length equals 12 residues. The ends were cut back, 5 bases at V and 5 bases at J, with 9 bases in the middle. Germline lookup yields CDR1 SEHNR and CDR2 FQNEAQ (reference sequence). CDR3 region: CASSPTGTEAFF. The CDR3 DNA reads as TGTGCCAGCAGCCCCACAGGAACTGAAGCTTTCTTT.

CDR3 sequence reads: CASSLLTSGGARKEPQHF. CDR3 nucleotides: TGCGCCAGCAGCCTCCTCACCTCAGGGGGCGCTCGGAAGGAGCCCCAGCATTTT. This rearrangement joins TRBV4-1 to TRBJ1-5; 8 bases line up with TRBD1. This CDR3 contains 18 residues. Germline V gene data show CDR1 as MGHRA and CDR2 as YSYEKL. The J segment lost 8 bases and the V segment lost 4 bases, leaving 19 bases of the junction unmatched.

V and J are TRBV5-4 and TRBJ1-4; D gene unclear. Trimming removed 0 bases at V and 7 bases at J, with 1 base between. Germline V gives CDR1 SGHNT, CDR2 YYREEE (reference sequence). The CDR3 runs to 11 residues. This CDR3 reads CASSLGEKLFF. The CDR3 DNA is TGTGCCAGCAGCTTGGGTGAAAAACTGTTTTTT. Full variable domain (outside the CDR3, taken from reference TRBV5-4 and TRBJ1-4): ETGVTQSPTHLIKTRGQQVTLRCSSQSGHNTVSWYQQALGQGPQFIFQYYREEENGRGNFPPRFSGLQFPNYSSELNVNALELDDSALYLCASSLGEKLFFGSGTQLSVL.

The rearrangement joins TRBV5-4 to TRBJ2-7; D tentatively fits TRBD1 or TRBD2 (5 bases each). Germline-derived CDR1 and CDR2 are SGHNT and YYREEE (reference sequence). This CDR3 spans 14 amino acids. Trimming cost V 2 bases and J 6 bases, with 15 bases left between them. The CDR3 sequence: CASSLGDALGEQYF. DNA of the CDR3: TGTGCCAGCAGCTTAGGGGACGCTCTGGGCGAGCAGTACTTC.

The chain has TRBV6-1 and TRBJ1-1; D remains ambiguous. Trimming took 1 base from V and 5 from J, leaving 5 bases between them. Germline CDR1 and CDR2: MNHNS and SASEGT. This CDR3 region has 12 residues. The CDR3 loop is CASSEGWTEAFF. CDR3 DNA sequence: TGTGCCAGCAGTGAAGGGTGGACTGAAGCTTTCTTT.

This clone appeared a few times. The gene calls are TRBV9 and TRBJ1-5, with 9 bases fitting TRBD1. In germline, CDR1 is SGDLS, CDR2 YYNGEE. The ends lost 0 bases at V and 7 bases at J; junction bases unmatched: 5. The CDR3 runs 15 residues. The CDR3 DNA sequence: TGTGCCAGCAGCGTAGGAACAGGGGGCGGCCAGCCCCAGCATTTT. It codes for CASSVGTGGGQPQHF.